This T cell receptor beta chain derives from a study of CD8 T cells in ankylosing spondylitis (dated by TCRdb to 2017 to 2019). About the study as a whole: To find TCR variants linked to disease, the study profiled T cell receptor beta repertoires in ankylosing spondylitis patients and healthy donors. The full study cohort was made up of approximately 27 ankylosing spondylitis patients and about a hundred healthy donors. Samples of peripheral blood were taken, and for ankylosing spondylitis patients, synovial fluid was collected as well. Paper-wide results and their limitations: According to the report, matched synovial fluid samples from ankylosing spondylitis patients were significantly enriched for the disease-linked clones. The disease-linked clones showed a CD8+ phenotype and occurred at relatively low frequencies in peripheral blood. Some motif variants had previously been reported in the synovial fluid and blood of reactive arthritis patients, which suggests shared mechanisms of disease initiation. Blood from ankylosing spondylitis patients appeared to be characterized by a TCR beta motif composed of 7 to 9 highly homologous amino acid variants.

On this clonotype itself: The target of this receptor is not known. Base qualities are missing; no much larger clone stands one base away.

Its CDR3 holds 14 amino acids, cysteine through phenylalanine. Only CDR3 DNA remains: 42 bases, in frame from the first base. The germline V gene supplies CDR1 MNHEY and CDR2 SVGEGT. The junction shows trimming of 8 bases on V and 3 bases on J, and the gene matches do not reach 4 bases of it. Sequencing was performed on an Illumina HiSeq 2500. TCR beta libraries were prepared by quantitative 5'-RACE with molecular barcodes. The study's processing was this. To identify disease-linked TCR variants, a new computational method was used, one built on a probabilistic model of VDJ rearrangement. The public reads were quality trimmed at Q25 with fastp and then assembled into clones with MiXCR by TCRdb, keeping productive beta chains. CDR3 protein sequences are deduplicated, and each keeps its most common genes and DNA. These V and J calls originate from TCRdb's pipeline instead of the authors' own analysis. The sample table contains about 210,000 distinct CDR3 sequences; only one count was recorded for 5.5% to 7.5% of them. Over 12% of the sample rests with the top ten.

The sample comprised blood, either unsorted or a sorted T cell fraction (not recorded which). The chain is encoded by TRBV6-2 or TRBV6-3 joined to TRBJ2-1; TRBD2 matches 10 bases in the middle. This receptor was obtained from a male donor with ankylosing spondylitis. The CDR3 in this case is CASQSGGGYNEQFF. The DNA sequence is TGTGCCAGCCAAAGCGGGGGGGGCTACAATGAGCAGTTCTTC.